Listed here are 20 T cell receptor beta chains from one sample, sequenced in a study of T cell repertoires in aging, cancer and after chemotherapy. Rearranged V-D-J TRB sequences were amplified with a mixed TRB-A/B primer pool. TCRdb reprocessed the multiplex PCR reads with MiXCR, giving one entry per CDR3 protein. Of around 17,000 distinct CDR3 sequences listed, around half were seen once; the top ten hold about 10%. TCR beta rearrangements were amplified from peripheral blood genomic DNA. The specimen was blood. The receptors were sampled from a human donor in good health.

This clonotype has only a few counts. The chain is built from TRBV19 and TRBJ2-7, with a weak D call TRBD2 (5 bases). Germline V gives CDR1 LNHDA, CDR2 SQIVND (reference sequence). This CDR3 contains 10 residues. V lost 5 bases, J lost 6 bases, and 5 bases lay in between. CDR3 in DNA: TGTGCCAGTAGTCGGGGCGAGCAGTACTTC. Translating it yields CASSRGEQYF.

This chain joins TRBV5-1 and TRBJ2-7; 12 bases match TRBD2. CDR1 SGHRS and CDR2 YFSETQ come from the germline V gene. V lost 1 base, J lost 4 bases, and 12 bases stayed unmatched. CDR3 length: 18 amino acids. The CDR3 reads CASSLYPPGLAGLYEQYF. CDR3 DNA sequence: TGCGCCAGCAGCTTGTACCCGCCTGGACTAGCGGGATTATACGAGCAGTACTTC.

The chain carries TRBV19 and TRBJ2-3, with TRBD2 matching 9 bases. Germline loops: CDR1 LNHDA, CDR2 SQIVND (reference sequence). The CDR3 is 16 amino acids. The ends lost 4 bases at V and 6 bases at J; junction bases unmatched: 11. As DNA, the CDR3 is TGTGCCAGTAGTACCCAGGGAGCGGGAGGCCTTGATACGCAGTATTTT. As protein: CASSTQGAGGLDTQYF.

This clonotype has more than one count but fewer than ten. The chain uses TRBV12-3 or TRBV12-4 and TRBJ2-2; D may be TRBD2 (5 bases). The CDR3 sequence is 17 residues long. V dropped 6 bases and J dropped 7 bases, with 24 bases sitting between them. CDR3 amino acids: CASRSNTGLPADGELFF. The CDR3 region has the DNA TGTGCCAGCAGATCAAACACGGGATTACCAGCGGACGGGGAGCTGTTTTTT.

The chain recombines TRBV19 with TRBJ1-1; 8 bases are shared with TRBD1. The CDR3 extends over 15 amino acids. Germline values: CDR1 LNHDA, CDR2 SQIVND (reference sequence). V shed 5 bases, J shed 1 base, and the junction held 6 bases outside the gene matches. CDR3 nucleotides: TGTGCCAGTAGTGCAGCCGGGACAGGGAACACTGAAGCTTTCTTT. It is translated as CASSAAGTGNTEAFF.

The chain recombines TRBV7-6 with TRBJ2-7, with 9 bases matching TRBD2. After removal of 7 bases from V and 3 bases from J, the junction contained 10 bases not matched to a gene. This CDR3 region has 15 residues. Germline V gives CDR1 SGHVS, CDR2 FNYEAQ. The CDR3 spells CASIPIAGANYEQYF. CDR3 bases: TGTGCCAGCATCCCTATAGCGGGAGCGAACTACGAGCAGTACTTC.

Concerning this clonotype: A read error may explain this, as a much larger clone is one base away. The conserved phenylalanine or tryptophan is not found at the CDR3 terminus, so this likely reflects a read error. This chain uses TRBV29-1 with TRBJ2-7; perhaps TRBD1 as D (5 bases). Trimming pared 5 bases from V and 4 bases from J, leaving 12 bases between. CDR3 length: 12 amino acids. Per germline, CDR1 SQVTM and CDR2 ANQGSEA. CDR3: CSVTGVEYEQYL. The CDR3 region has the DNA TGCAGCGTTACAGGAGTAGAATACGAGCAGTACTTA.

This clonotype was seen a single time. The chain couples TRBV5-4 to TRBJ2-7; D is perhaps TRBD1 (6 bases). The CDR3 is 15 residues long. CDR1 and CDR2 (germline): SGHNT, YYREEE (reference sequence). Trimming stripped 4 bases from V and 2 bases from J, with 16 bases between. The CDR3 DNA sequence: TGTGCCAGCAGCCCCGCTGGGACACGTACCTACGAGCAGTACTTC. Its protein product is CASSPAGTRTYEQYF.

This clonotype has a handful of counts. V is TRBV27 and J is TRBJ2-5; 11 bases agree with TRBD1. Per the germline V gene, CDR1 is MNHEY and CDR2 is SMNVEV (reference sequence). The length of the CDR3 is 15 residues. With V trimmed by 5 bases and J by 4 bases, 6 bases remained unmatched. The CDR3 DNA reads TGTGCCAGCAGTCCAGGGGACAGGGGGGCAGAGACCCAGTACTTC. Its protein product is CASSPGDRGAETQYF.

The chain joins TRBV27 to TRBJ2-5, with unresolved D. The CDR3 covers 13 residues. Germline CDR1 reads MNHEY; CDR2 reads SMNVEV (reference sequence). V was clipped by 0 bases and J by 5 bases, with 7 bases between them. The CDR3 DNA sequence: TGTGCCAGCAGTTTATCAGTCAAGGAGACCCAGTACTTC. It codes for CASSLSVKETQYF.

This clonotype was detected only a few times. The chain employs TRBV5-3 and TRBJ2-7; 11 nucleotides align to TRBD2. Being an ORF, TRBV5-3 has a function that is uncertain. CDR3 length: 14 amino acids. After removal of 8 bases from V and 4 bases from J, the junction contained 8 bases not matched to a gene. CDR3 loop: CARGTSGREYEQYF. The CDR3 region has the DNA TGTGCCAGGGGGACTAGCGGTCGTGAGTACGAGCAGTACTTC.

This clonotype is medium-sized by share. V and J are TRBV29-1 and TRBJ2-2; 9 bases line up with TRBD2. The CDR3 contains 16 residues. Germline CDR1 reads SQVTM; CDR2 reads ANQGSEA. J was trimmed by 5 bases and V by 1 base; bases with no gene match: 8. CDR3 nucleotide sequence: TGCAGCGTTGAAGGGGAGGTAGCGGGAGCAACCGGGGAGCTGTTTTTT. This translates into CSVEGEVAGATGELFF.

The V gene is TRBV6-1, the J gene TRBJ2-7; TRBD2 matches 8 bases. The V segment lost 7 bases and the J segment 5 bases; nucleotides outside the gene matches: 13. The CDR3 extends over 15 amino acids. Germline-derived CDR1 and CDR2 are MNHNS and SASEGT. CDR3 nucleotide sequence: TGTGCCAGCACCAAACCGGGACTAGTAAACCACGAGCAGTACTTC. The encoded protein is CASTKPGLVNHEQYF.

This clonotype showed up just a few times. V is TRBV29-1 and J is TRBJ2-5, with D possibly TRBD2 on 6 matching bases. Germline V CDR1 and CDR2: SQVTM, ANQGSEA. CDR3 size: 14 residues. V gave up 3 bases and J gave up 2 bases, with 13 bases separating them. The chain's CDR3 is CSVDEGGGQETQYF. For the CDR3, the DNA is TGCAGCGTTGATGAGGGAGGAGGGCAAGAGACCCAGTACTTC. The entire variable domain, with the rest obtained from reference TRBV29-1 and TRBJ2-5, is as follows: SAVISQKPSRDICQRGTSLTIQCQVDSQVTMMFWYRQQPGQSLTLIATANQGSEATYESGFVIDKFPISRPNLTFSTLTVSNMSPEDSSIYLCSVDEGGGQETQYFGPGTRLLVL.

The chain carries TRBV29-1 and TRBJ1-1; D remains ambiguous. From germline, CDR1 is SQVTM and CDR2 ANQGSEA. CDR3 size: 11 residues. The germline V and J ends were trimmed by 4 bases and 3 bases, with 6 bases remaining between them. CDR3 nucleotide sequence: TGCAGCGTTGGGATAGACACTGAAGCTTTCTTT. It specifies CSVGIDTEAFF.

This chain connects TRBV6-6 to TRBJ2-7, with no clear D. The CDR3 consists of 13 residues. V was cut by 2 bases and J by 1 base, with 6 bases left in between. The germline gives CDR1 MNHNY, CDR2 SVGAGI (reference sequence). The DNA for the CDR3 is TGTGCCAGCAGTTACGGTCAGTCCTACGAGCAGTACTTC. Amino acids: CASSYGQSYEQYF.

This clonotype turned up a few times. Written as DNA, the CDR3 is TGTGCCAGCAGTTTTAGAAGTCCCTCACCCCTCCACTTT. Its translation is CASSFRSPSPLHF. The gene calls are TRBV27 and TRBJ1-6; D unresolved. V lost 3 bases and J 10 bases, leaving 10 bases between the germline ends. Germline CDR1 is MNHEY and CDR2 is SMNVEV (reference sequence). The length of the CDR3 is 13 residues.

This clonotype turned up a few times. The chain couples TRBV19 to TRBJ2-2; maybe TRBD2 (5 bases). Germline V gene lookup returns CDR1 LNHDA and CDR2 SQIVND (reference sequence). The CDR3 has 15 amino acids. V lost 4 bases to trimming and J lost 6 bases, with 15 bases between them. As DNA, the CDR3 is TGTGCCAGTAGTAGCGTGAATAAGAGGGCCGGGGAGCTGTTTTTT. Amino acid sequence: CASSSVNKRAGELFF.

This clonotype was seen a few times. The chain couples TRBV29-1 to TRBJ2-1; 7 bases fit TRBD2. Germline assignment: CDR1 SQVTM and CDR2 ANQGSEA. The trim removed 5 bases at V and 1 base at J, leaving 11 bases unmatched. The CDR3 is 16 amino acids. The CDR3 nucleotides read TGCAGCGTTCACCCCCTAGCGGAGGGTTCCTACAATGAGCAGTTCTTC. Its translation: CSVHPLAEGSYNEQFF.

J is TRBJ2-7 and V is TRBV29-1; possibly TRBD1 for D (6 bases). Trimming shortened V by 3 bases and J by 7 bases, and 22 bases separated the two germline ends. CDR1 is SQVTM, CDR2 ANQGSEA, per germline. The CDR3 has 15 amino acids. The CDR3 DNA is TGCAGCGTTGAGGAGGCACAGGGACCCCTGGAAGAGCAGTACTTC. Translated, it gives CSVEEAQGPLEEQYF.